The 14 T cell receptor beta chains presented below share a single source sample, sequenced in a study of regulatory and conventional T cells in RAG deficiency. Using immunoSEQ multiplex PCR, the repertoire was profiled, and TCRdb retains in-frame clones only, with some absent. This table holds 20,000 to 25,000 clones, 95% to 97% found once. The sorted conventional CD4+ T cells were CD25-low and CD127-high, with genomic DNA sequenced. These data also formed part of another study, on regulatory T cells. That study reports: Primers: 52 TRBV forward and 13 TRBJ reverse.

Sequenced: CD25- CD4+ T cells sorted from blood. Receptors were obtained from a human donor in good health.

The V and J genes are TRBV4-3 and TRBJ2-6; 10 nucleotides agree with TRBD1. Germline V CDR1 and CDR2: LGHNA, YSLEER. V was clipped by 2 bases and J by 0 bases; unmatched bases: 7. The CDR3 loop spans 19 amino acids. Here the CDR3 reads CASSQFAGQGFSGANVLTF. The CDR3 DNA follows: TGCGCCAGCAGCCAATTTGCGGGACAGGGGTTCTCTGGGGCCAACGTCCTGACTTTC.

The V and J genes are TRBV7-8 and TRBJ2-5; D is ambiguous. V was trimmed by 5 bases and J by 0 bases, leaving 10 bases between them. Germline V CDR1 and CDR2: SGHVS, FQNEAQ. The CDR3 has 14 residues. Here the CDR3 reads CASSQTVYQETQYF. The CDR3 coding sequence is TGTGCCAGCAGCCAGACTGTGTACCAAGAGACCCAGTACTTC.

The chain couples TRBV5-6 to TRBJ2-3; D ambiguous. V gave up 2 bases and J gave up 0 bases, with 10 bases separating them. CDR1 is SGHDT and CDR2 is YYEEEE in the germline V gene. The length of the CDR3 is 15 residues. CDR3 DNA sequence: TGTGCCAGCAGCTTTATAAGCTCTAGCACAGATACGCAGTATTTT. Its protein product is CASSFISSSTDTQYF.

A single count supports this clone. The chain employs TRBV28 and TRBJ2-5; D is possibly TRBD1 (5 bases). This CDR3 comprises 16 residues. Germline-derived CDR1 and CDR2 are MDHEN and SYDVKM. Trimming shortened V by 3 bases and J by 0 bases, and 14 bases separated the two germline ends. The CDR3 DNA is TGTGCCAGCAGTTTGGGGCCAGGGCAAAACCAAGAGACCCAGTACTTC. Encoded protein: CASSLGPGQNQETQYF.

The count of this clone is one. The J gene is TRBJ1-4, the V gene TRBV30, with 8 bases lining up with TRBD1. Trimming removed 2 bases from V and 7 bases from J; junction bases left unmatched: 9. CDR3 size: 15 residues. Germline V gene lookup returns CDR1 GTSNPN and CDR2 SVGIG (reference sequence). The CDR3 here is CAWSRGQAGGEKLFF. The CDR3 DNA sequence: TGTGCCTGGAGTAGGGGACAGGCGGGTGGTGAAAAACTGTTTTTT.

This sequence joins TRBV19 and TRBJ1-5; D uncertain. The CDR3 length is 16 residues. Germline CDR1 LNHDA, CDR2 SQIVND (reference sequence). With 3 bases removed from V and 4 bases from J, the gap between germline ends came to 16 bases. The CDR3 bases are TGTGCCAGTAGTATGATTCTAGGACTGGGAAATCAGCCCCAGCATTTT. Its translation: CASSMILGLGNQPQHF. Complete variable domain (other parts from reference TRBV19 and TRBJ1-5): DGGITQSPKYLFRKEGQNVTLSCEQNLNHDAMYWYRQDPGQGLRLIYYSQIVNDFQKGDIAEGYSVSREKKESFPLTVTSAQKNPTAFYLCASSMILGLGNQPQHFGDGTRLSIL.

This clone has only one observation. The gene calls are TRBV5-4 and TRBJ2-3; D may be TRBD2 (5 bases). Germline values: CDR1 SGHNT, CDR2 YYREEE (reference sequence). The CDR3 is 15 amino acids. The V and J ends lost 3 bases and 0 bases respectively, with 11 bases between them. CDR3 sequence reads: CASSSILASTDTQYF. The CDR3 nucleotides read TGTGCCAGCAGCTCGATCCTAGCTAGCACAGATACGCAGTATTTT. Full variable domain (remainder filled in from reference TRBV5-4 and TRBJ2-3): ETGVTQSPTHLIKTRGQQVTLRCSSQSGHNTVSWYQQALGQGPQFIFQYYREEENGRGNFPPRFSGLQFPNYSSELNVNALELDDSALYLCASSSILASTDTQYFGPGTRLTVL.

J is TRBJ2-7 and V is TRBV19; a weak D match, TRBD1 (6 bases). The CDR3 totals 16 residues. Trimming removed 3 bases from V and 2 bases from J, with 17 bases in between. Germline V gene data show CDR1 as LNHDA and CDR2 as SQIVND (reference sequence). For the CDR3, the DNA is TGTGCCAGTAGTATTCCCTTCGGACAGACGACCTACGAGCAGTACTTC. Protein: CASSIPFGQTTYEQYF.

The chain has TRBV2 and TRBJ2-1, with D perhaps TRBD1 (6 bases). Germline V gene lookup returns CDR1 SNHLY and CDR2 FYNNEI. V lost 1 base to trimming and J lost 8 bases, with 12 bases between them. This CDR3 region has 14 residues. The CDR3, as DNA: TGTGCCAGCAGTGAAGGGCAGGGGTTCGATGAGCAGTTCTTC. Amino acid sequence: CASSEGQGFDEQFF.

The chain couples TRBV30 to TRBJ1-1, with unresolved D. There are 12 residues in the CDR3. Germline V gene data show CDR1 as GTSNPN and CDR2 as SVGIG (reference sequence). Trimming took off 3 bases at V and 6 bases at J, with 11 bases between the two ends. CDR3 in amino acids: CAWSLLQSEAFF. The CDR3 nucleotides read TGTGCCTGGAGCTTGTTGCAGTCTGAAGCTTTCTTT.

The chain recombines TRBV6-1 with TRBJ2-5; perhaps TRBD2 as D (6 bases). Germline lookup yields CDR1 MNHNS and CDR2 SASEGT. V lost 4 bases and J 5 bases, leaving 14 bases between the germline ends. This CDR3 region has 14 residues. The CDR3 loop is CASSGSGTGETQYF. Written as DNA, the CDR3 is TGTGCCAGCAGTGGCTCCGGGACTGGGGAGACCCAGTACTTC.

This clone was seen a single time. This chain connects TRBV7-8 to TRBJ1-1; D call uncertain. V was clipped by 3 bases and J by 6 bases, with 14 bases between them. Germline V gives CDR1 SGHVS, CDR2 FQNEAQ. CDR3 length: 14 residues. CDR3 coding DNA: TGTGCCAGCAGCTTGGACTATTTAGGCGCTGAAGCTTTCTTT. Its protein is CASSLDYLGAEAFF.

The chain joins TRBV4-1 to TRBJ1-1; D gene uncertain. V was shortened by 3 bases and J by 3 bases, with 20 bases between the two germline ends. CDR3 size: 17 residues. Germline values: CDR1 MGHRA, CDR2 YSYEKL. The CDR3 sequence is CASSHGGGNLRDTEAFF. The DNA of the CDR3 is TGCGCCAGCAGCCACGGCGGAGGTAATCTGCGGGACACTGAAGCTTTCTTT.

V usage is TRBV30 and J usage is TRBJ2-1, with TRBD1 matching 7 bases. The CDR3 contains 16 residues. Germline V gene data show CDR1 as GTSNPN and CDR2 as SVGIG (reference sequence). The trim removed 3 bases at V and 0 bases at J, leaving 8 bases unmatched. The CDR3 nucleotides are TGTGCCTGGAGCCAAACAGGGGTTAGCTCCTACAATGAGCAGTTCTTC. Its protein is CAWSQTGVSSYNEQFF.